Described below is a single T cell receptor beta chain sequence and its context. It lacks a known antigen. The record has no base qualities; no much larger clone is one base away. The source of the sample is a study of T cell responses to AZD1222 COVID-19 vaccine (dated by TCRdb to about 2021). For context, the study as a whole: AZD1222 recipients given second doses at about 4 weeks or at about 12 weeks were pooled, since spike-specific TCR depth and breadth were not found to differ between the two schedules. TCR sequencing covered some 240 trial participants: about 210 given two doses of AZD1222 and 26 given two doses of MenACWY control vaccine. Trial participants were enrolled by age into 18-55, 56-69 and 70-plus year subgroups, with approximately 150, 28 and 58 TCR-sequenced participants respectively. Study-wide findings and limitations: Conclusions about previously exposed vaccinees are limited, since just a handful of AZD1222 recipients were seropositive for SARS-CoV-2 at baseline. The vaccine-associated CD4 TCRs covered the entire spike protein, and the dominant responses fell in regions 160-218 and 743-854. After two AZD1222 doses, both the breadth and the depth of spike-specific TCRs were significantly higher than at day 0 and than in MenACWY recipients. Reportedly, close to half of the unique spike-specific TCRs recognized epitopes lying outside the regions that are mutated in the B.1.351 and B.1.1.7 variants. The 56-69-year group was small, and its depth increase did not reach significance, likely because of low power. Because no day 14 peak-response samples were available, repertoires were characterized only after the peak T cell response. Participants were mostly white British and included more females than males, and it was suggested by the authors that clonal diversity may have been underestimated.

The CDR3 regions of human TCRbeta chains were subjected to immunosequencing. The paper's processing steps were these. TCRs in the repertoires were matched against a reference library of SARS-CoV-2-specific TCRs that had been generated with the MIRA antigen-specificity platform. Breadth was defined as the fraction of unique TCRs that were SARS-CoV-2-associated, and depth was defined as the fraction of total T cells that were SARS-CoV-2-associated. Each spike-specific TCR was assigned to its reactive spike region and to a CD4 or CD8 class using the MIRA data. Log10-transformed breadth and depth values were compared by one-way ANOVA with Sidak's multiple comparisons tests. TCRdb limited this immuneACCESS table to in-frame rearrangements with V and J called. A share of clones is missing; checked studies link under half to unresolved V genes, and the rest is unexplained. The V and J calls and clone size are taken from that table; D and trimming were inferred from the DNA. This sample gives under 200,000 clones in total; approximately 93% of them show up just once. Around 3.8% of the sample lies in the top ten.

The sample's time point label is to be understood as: baseline before first vaccination. The vaccinee samples were drawn from two UK trials, COV001 and COV002, one of which was a single-blind randomized controlled phase 2/3 trial testing AZD1222 (ChAdOx1 nCoV-19) in healthy adults. Trial participant PBMC samples were collected at day 0 and day 28 after the second dose for TCRbeta chain sequencing. Sequencing used peripheral blood, obtained on day 0 of AZD1222 vaccination. The sequence was obtained from an adult in good health.

Here the CDR3 is given as CASSQESGITQYF. At the DNA level, the sequence is TGTGCCAGCAGCCAAGAGAGCGGGATTACGCAGTATTTT. Recombination joined TRBV3-1 (or the pseudogene TRBV3-2) with TRBJ2-3, and 7 junctional nucleotides match TRBD2. Here V drops 0 bases and J drops 8 bases, and the junction holds 2 bases not matched to any gene. From the cysteine through the phenylalanine, the CDR3 covers 13 amino acids. Only the CDR3 part of the read is kept: 39 bases, read in frame from the first base. The CDR1 and CDR2 encoded by the germline V gene (reference sequence) are LGHDT and YNNKEL.